This T cell receptor (beta chain) was identified in a study of T cells in localized non-small cell lung cancer. Points from the study as a whole: Compared with tumor, uninvolved adjacent lung displayed greater T cell clonality, ranking highest overall.

V lost 10 bases, J lost 2 bases, and 14 bases lay in between. CDR3 length: 13 residues. CDR1 is LNHDA and CDR2 is SQIVND in the germline V gene (reference sequence). This clone was picked up one time. Its antigen is not identified. Profiled with immunoSEQ multiplex PCR; TCRdb holds only in-frame clones, not every one. The sample has some 25,000 clones; around 86% are singletons. The sequence was obtained from a male donor older than 55 with stage II squamous cell lung carcinoma. Sequenced here: peripheral blood, sampled before any cancer treatment. This chain uses TRBV19 with TRBJ1-2; D is possibly TRBD1 (5 bases). The CDR3 sequence is CATRGRGNYGYTF. CDR3 nucleotide sequence: TGTGCCACCCGGGGGAGAGGGAACTATGGCTACACCTTC.